Listed below are T cell receptor beta chains from one sample, sequenced in a study of somatic mutations in cytotoxic T cells in rheumatoid arthritis. The data were produced by immunoSEQ multiplex PCR, yet TCRdb's version contains in-frame clones alone and is incomplete. The table records 8,500 to 11,000 clones, around 81% of them present only once. Sequencing used CD8+ T cells sorted from blood. These receptors all come from a woman in her forties or fifties in good health. CDR3s include the opening cysteine and the closing phenylalanine or tryptophan. A D gene is named only where the DNA matches it firmly. A row's size may be missing; if present it is once, few, many or a size class.

V	size	D	J	DNA	CDR3
TRBV4-3	few	TRBD1	TRBJ2-4	TGCGCCAGCAGCCCCGGGACAGGGACCAAAAACATTCAGTACTTC	CASSPGTGTKNIQYF
TRBV19	.	.	TRBJ1-2	TGTGCCAGTAGTATGGCGGACAGAGCTAACTATGGCTACACCTTC	CASSMADRANYGYTF
TRBV7-8	.	.	TRBJ2-7	TGTGCCAGCAGCTTTTCGGACGGGAGCTCCTACGAGCAGTACTTC	CASSFSDGSSYEQYF
TRBV10-1	.	.	TRBJ2-7	TGCGCCAGCAGTGAGTCGACCTTAGCCCACGAGCAGTACTTC	CASSESTLAHEQYF
TRBV27	.	TRBD2	TRBJ2-3	TGTGCCAGCAGTTTATCGACTAGCGGGAGGGCCGCGGCTACGCAGTATTTT	CASSLSTSGRAAATQYF
TRBV7-8	.	.	TRBJ2-2	TGTGCCAGCAGCCGACAGCCCGGGGAGCTGTTTTTT	CASSRQPGELFF
TRBV6-6	.	.	TRBJ2-5	TGTGCCAGCAGTTACTCGATGGAAGGGGGAGAGACCCAGTACTTC	CASSYSMEGGETQYF
TRBV18	.	.	TRBJ2-5	TGTGCCAGCTCAATGGGGGCCGGGGAGACCCAGTACTTC	CASSMGAGETQYF
TRBV7-2	once	TRBD2	TRBJ2-2	TGTGCCAGCAGCCCGTGGACTAGCGATAACACCGGGGAGCTGTTTTTT	CASSPWTSDNTGELFF
TRBV10-1	.	.	TRBJ2-7	TGCGCCAGCATCCCCCACCGGGACGGGGGCTCCTACGAGCAGTACTTC	CASIPHRDGGSYEQYF
TRBV11-2	.	.	TRBJ2-2	TGTGCCAGCAGCTTAAGCTATGAGAGCACCGGGGAGCTGTTTTTT	CASSLSYESTGELFF
TRBV5-4	.	.	TRBJ2-5	TGTGCCAGCAGCTTGGGGGCAGGGGGGCCCTTAGAGACCCAGTACTTC	CASSLGAGGPLETQYF
TRBV27	.	.	TRBJ2-3	TGTGCCAGCAGCCTTACAGATACGCAGTATTTT	CASSLTDTQYF
TRBV28	once	TRBD1	TRBJ2-5	TGTGCCAGCAGTCCTGGGACAGGGCGTGAGGAGACCCAGTACTTC	CASSPGTGREETQYF
TRBV7-6	.	TRBD1	TRBJ2-7	TGTGCCAGCAGCCCTGACAGGGGCTACGAGCAGTACTTC	CASSPDRGYEQYF
TRBV5-1	few	.	TRBJ2-5	TGCGCCAGCAGCTTTCCGGGTGAAGAGACCCAGTACTTC	CASSFPGEETQYF
TRBV27	.	.	TRBJ2-1	TGTGCCAGCAGTTTAGGTACGGGCAATGAGCAGTTCTTC	CASSLGTGNEQFF
TRBV7-9	.	TRBD2	TRBJ2-7	TGCGCCAGCAGCTTAGCGGGGATAGCGGTGGCGGGCTACGAGCAGTACTTC	CASSLAGIAVAGYEQYF
TRBV11-2	.	.	TRBJ1-2	TGTGCCAGCAGCGTCGGGTTTAGCGGGTATGGCTACACCTTC	CASSVGFSGYGYTF
TRBV5-4	.	TRBD1	TRBJ1-2	TGTGCCGTCGAGCTAAGGGGGCTACATGGCTACACCTTC	CAVELRGLHGYTF
TRBV11-2	.	.	TRBJ2-7	TGTGCCAGCAGCCCGGGATCCCACGAGCAGTACTTC	CASSPGSHEQYF
TRBV9	.	TRBD2	TRBJ2-7	TGTGCCAGCAGCGTAGTAGCGGGAGGGCCTGTCGAGCAGTACTTC	CASSVVAGGPVEQYF
TRBV13	.	.	TRBJ2-7	TGTGCCAGCAGCCACCCGGACACCGCCTACGAGCAGTACTTC	CASSHPDTAYEQYF
TRBV6-6	.	TRBD2	TRBJ2-3	TGTGCCAGCCTCGGGGGGGGCACAGATACGCAGTATTTT	CASLGGGTDTQYF
TRBV5-6	.	TRBD2	TRBJ2-3	TGTGCCAGCAGCTCCGAGGGACTAGCCCCAGATACGCAGTATTTT	CASSSEGLAPDTQYF
TRBV19	.	TRBD1	TRBJ1-1	TGTGCCAGTAGTATCGGACAGGAGGACACTGAAGCTTTCTTT	CASSIGQEDTEAFF
TRBV9	.	TRBD2	TRBJ2-5	TGTGCCAGCAGCGCTAGCGGGGGGGAGACCCAGTACTTC	CASSASGGETQYF
TRBV11-2	.	TRBD1	TRBJ1-2	TGTGCCAGCAGCTCGTGGGACAGAGACCCGGTCAACTATGGCTACACCTTC	CASSSWDRDPVNYGYTF
TRBV27	.	.	TRBJ1-2	TGTGCCAGCAGTGAAACAGGAGCCACTAACTATGGCTACACCTTC	CASSETGATNYGYTF
TRBV11-2	.	TRBD1	TRBJ1-3	TGTGCCAGCAGCTTAGGGACAGGGTTGTCTGGAAACACCATATATTTT	CASSLGTGLSGNTIYF
TRBV11-2	.	TRBD2	TRBJ2-3	TGTGCCAGCAGCTTCGGGGGGACTAGCACAGATACGCAGTATTTT	CASSFGGTSTDTQYF
TRBV6-4	few	TRBD2	TRBJ2-1	TGTGCCAGCAGTGAGGAGGGAGCGGGAGGGCATGAGCAGTTCTTC	CASSEEGAGGHEQFF
TRBV7-9	.	TRBD1	TRBJ2-7	TGTGCCAGCAGCCCACGGGACAGGGTACCCTACGAGCAGTACTTC	CASSPRDRVPYEQYF
TRBV6-5	.	TRBD2	TRBJ2-7	TGTGCCAGCAGTTATAGCGGGAGACCAACCTACGAGCAGTACTTC	CASSYSGRPTYEQYF
TRBV30	.	TRBD1	TRBJ1-5	TGTGCCTGGGCCAAACCCCGGGACAGCTTTCACAATCAGCCCCAGCATTTT	CAWAKPRDSFHNQPQHF
TRBV9	few	.	TRBJ2-6	TGTGCCAGCAGCGTAGCTTCTGGGGCCAACGTCCTGACTTTC	CASSVASGANVLTF
TRBV9	.	TRBD2	TRBJ2-3	TGTGCCAGCAGCGTCGGCGGGGGGGCCGTTACAGATACGCAGTATTTT	CASSVGGGAVTDTQYF
TRBV6-6	.	.	TRBJ2-7	TGTGCCAGCAGTCCCCGGGAAGCGAACGACGAGCAGTACTTC	CASSPREANDEQYF
TRBV6-1	.	.	TRBJ2-5	TGTGCCAGCAGTGAAGCGACCCCGGGTTGGGAGACCCAGTACTTC	CASSEATPGWETQYF
TRBV6-6	.	.	TRBJ2-7	TGTGCCAGCAGTTACCACTCCGAGCAGTACTTC	CASSYHSEQYF
TRBV7-8	.	.	TRBJ2-7	TGTGCCAGCAGCACAATGCCATGGGGGGAGAGCGAGCAGTACTTC	CASSTMPWGESEQYF